What follows are 8 T cell receptor beta chains derived from one specimen sequenced in a study of beta chain features in type 1 diabetes. Study-level findings and limits: Significant though moderate, a shortening of TCRB CDR3s appeared in all four CD4+ subsets of Type 1 diabetes patients.

No antigen has been identified for these receptors. Isolated RNA was reverse transcribed in full, so expressed TCRB transcripts were sequenced. Sequencing was performed with immunoSEQ multiplex PCR; in TCRdb, only in-frame clones are kept and a portion is missing. The sample carries 100,000 to 150,000 clones, roughly 10% recorded once. Sequencing used central memory CD4+ T cells from blood. These receptors were collected from a man aged 30-40 years with type 1 diabetes.

This chain uses TRBV7-9 with TRBJ2-7, with TRBD1 matching over 8 bases. The junction had 6 bases not matched to a gene; V was cut back by 5 bases and J by 6 bases. The CDR3 extends over 13 amino acids. Germline V gene sequence: CDR1 SEHNR, CDR2 FQNEAQ (reference sequence). The CDR3 here is CASSLLTGVEQYF. The DNA for the CDR3 is TGTGCCAGCAGCCTCCTGACAGGGGTCGAGCAGTACTTC.

Of note for this clone: The sample contains more than one DNA sequence encoding this CDR3. V gene TRBV7-9 combines with J gene TRBJ1-1, with D possibly TRBD1 on 6 matching bases. CDR1 and CDR2 (germline): SEHNR, FQNEAQ (reference sequence). The CDR3 runs to 15 residues. Trimming removed 5 bases at V and 0 bases at J, with 13 bases between. In DNA form, the CDR3 reads TGTGCCAGCAGCCTTTCCGGGACAATGAACACTGAAGCTTTCTTT. Translation: CASSLSGTMNTEAFF. Full variable domain (remainder filled in from reference TRBV7-9 and TRBJ1-1): DTGVSQNPRHKITKRGQNVTFRCDPISEHNRLYWYRQTLGQGPEFLTYFQNEAQLEKSRLLSDRFSAERPKGSFSTLEIQRTEQGDSAMYLCASSLSGTMNTEAFFGQGTRLTVV.

This clone was observed at least ten times. The rearrangement links TRBV4-1 to TRBJ2-7; 10 bases agree with TRBD2. In germline, CDR1 is MGHRA, CDR2 YSYEKL. V shed 6 bases, J shed 2 bases, and the junction held 10 bases outside the gene matches. The CDR3 loop spans 16 amino acids. CDR3: CASRDLTSGETYEQYF. The CDR3 region has the DNA TGCGCCAGCAGGGACCTAACTAGCGGGGAGACCTACGAGCAGTACTTC.

The chain employs TRBV28 and TRBJ1-5; D gene uncertain. In germline, CDR1 is MDHEN, CDR2 SYDVKM. This CDR3 region has 14 residues. V lost 1 base and J 9 bases, leaving 13 bases between the germline ends. CDR3 bases: TGTGCCAGCAGTTTATTGGGCAGCCATCGGCCCCAGCATTTT. Translating it yields CASSLLGSHRPQHF.

The CDR3 protein is CASSPGTGGVNTQYF. The CDR3, as DNA: TGTGCCAGCTCACCTGGGACAGGGGGCGTGAATACGCAGTATTTT. The chain has TRBV18 and TRBJ2-3; 12 nucleotides match TRBD1. V lost 3 bases, J lost 7 bases, and 5 bases stayed unmatched. There are 15 residues in the CDR3. Germline V lookup: CDR1 KGHSH, CDR2 LQKENI.

This clone showed up just a few times. The rearrangement links TRBV9 to TRBJ2-7; 9 bases fit TRBD1. Trimming removed 3 bases from V and 3 bases from J; junction bases left unmatched: 7. CDR1 and CDR2 (germline): SGDLS, YYNGEE. The CDR3 sequence is 15 residues long. The CDR3 region has the DNA TGTGCCAGCAGCGGGCCCGGGACAGGGCGCTACGAGCAGTACTTC. As protein: CASSGPGTGRYEQYF.

A few counts support this clone. V gene TRBV6-1 combines with J gene TRBJ1-2; possibly TRBD1 for D (5 bases). The germline V gene encodes CDR1 MNHNS and CDR2 SASEGT. The CDR3 runs 13 residues. Between the trimmed V and J ends, which lost 3 bases and 6 bases, there was a span of 11 bases. CDR3 residues: CASSESGGDGYTF. The CDR3 DNA follows: TGTGCCAGCAGTGAGTCGGGAGGGGATGGCTACACCTTC.

This clone was seen more than once but under ten times. The chain couples TRBV7-8 to TRBJ1-4, with 9 bases fitting TRBD1. The CDR3 is 16 residues long. The J segment lost 6 bases and the V segment lost 0 bases, leaving 5 bases of the junction unmatched. Germline lookup yields CDR1 SGHVS and CDR2 FQNEAQ. CDR3 residues: CASSLAHRGPYEKLFF. In nucleotides, the CDR3 is TGTGCCAGCAGCTTAGCCCACAGGGGGCCATATGAAAAACTGTTTTTT.